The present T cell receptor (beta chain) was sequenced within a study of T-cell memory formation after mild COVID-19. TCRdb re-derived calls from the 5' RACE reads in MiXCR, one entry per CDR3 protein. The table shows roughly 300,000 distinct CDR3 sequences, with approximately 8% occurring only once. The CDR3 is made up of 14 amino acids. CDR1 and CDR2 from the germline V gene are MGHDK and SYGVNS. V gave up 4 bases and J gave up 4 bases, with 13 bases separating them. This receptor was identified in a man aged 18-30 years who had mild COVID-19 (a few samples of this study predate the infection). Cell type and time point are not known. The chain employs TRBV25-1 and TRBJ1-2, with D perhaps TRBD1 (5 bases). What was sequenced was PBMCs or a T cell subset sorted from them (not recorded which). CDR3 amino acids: CASSGRAGAYGYTF. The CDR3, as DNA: TGTGCCAGCAGTGGCAGGGCCGGTGCCTATGGCTACACCTTC.